Each of the 21 T cell receptor beta chains below was sequenced from the same sample in a study of T cell repertoires in cytomegalovirus infection. TCRdb called the reads again in MiXCR, with one record for every CDR3 protein. This table has approximately 990,000 distinct CDR3 sequences, around 32% appearing once. Antigens of these TCRs are unknown. Source: cultured CD8+ T cells from PBMCs, taken from culture after CMV antigen stimulation. These receptors all stem from a human donor in good health (CMV status not recorded). Some clones in this sample may be carry-over from other donors' samples.

The table lists this clonotype with a few counts. Just one base apart from a much larger clone, this may be a read error. The genes are TRBV7-8 and TRBJ2-3, with D maybe TRBD2 (6 bases). The CDR3 loop spans 17 amino acids. Trimming cost V 7 bases and J 0 bases, with 20 bases left between them. Germline V lookup: CDR1 SGHVS, CDR2 FQNEAQ. The CDR3 spells CASNQPRGIPSTDTQYF. The CDR3 DNA sequence: TGTGCCAGCAACCAACCCCGGGGGATCCCTAGCACAGATACGCAGTATTTT.

This clonotype was recorded many times. The chain is built from TRBV7-2 and TRBJ1-2; perhaps TRBD1 as D (6 bases). Germline values: CDR1 SGHTA, CDR2 FQGNSA. There are 18 residues in the CDR3. V lost 1 base and J lost 5, with 23 bases in between. The CDR3 DNA reads as TGTGCCAGCAGCTTAGAAGCCTACTGGGACACGAGCGTATATGGCTACACCTTC. As protein: CASSLEAYWDTSVYGYTF.

This sequence joins TRBV5-5 and TRBJ2-1, with 13 nucleotides matching TRBD2. J lost 7 bases, V lost 4 bases, and 11 bases had no gene match. The CDR3 is 17 amino acids. Germline values: CDR1 SGHKS, CDR2 YYEKEE (reference sequence). The CDR3 reads CASSRILAGGPGNEQFF. The CDR3 coding sequence is TGTGCCAGCAGCCGCATACTAGCGGGGGGGCCCGGGAATGAGCAGTTCTTC.

This sequence joins TRBV28 and TRBJ2-1; 11 positions match TRBD2. This CDR3 is 16 amino acids long. J was trimmed by 10 bases and V by 6 bases; bases with no gene match: 14. CDR1 MDHEN and CDR2 SYDVKM come from the germline V gene. CDR3 nucleotides: TGTGCCAGCAGCCATGATAGCGGGGGGGCTTATCGGGAGCAGTTCTTC. Its translation: CASSHDSGGAYREQFF. The full variable domain, its missing parts supplied by reference TRBV28 and TRBJ2-1, is DVKVTQSSRYLVKRTGEKVFLECVQDMDHENMFWYRQDPGLGLRLIYFSYDVKMKEKGDIPEGYSVSREKKERFSLILESASTNQTSMYLCASSHDSGGAYREQFFGPGTRLTVL.

This clonotype appeared many times. This rearrangement joins TRBV7-9 to TRBJ1-3, with TRBD1 identical over 8 bases. CDR3 size: 15 residues. Germline V gene data show CDR1 as SEHNR and CDR2 as FQNEAQ (reference sequence). The J segment lost 0 bases and the V segment lost 5 bases, leaving 3 bases of the junction unmatched. The CDR3 region has the DNA TGTGCCAGCAGCGGACAGGGTCACTCTGGAAACACCATATATTTT. Protein: CASSGQGHSGNTIYF.

This clonotype was seen only a few times. The rearrangement uses TRBV27 and TRBJ2-7, with D perhaps matching TRBD1 (6 bases). The CDR3 length is 13 residues. The germline V gene has CDR1 MNHEY and CDR2 SMNVEV (reference sequence). Trimming removed 4 bases at V and 5 bases at J, with 12 bases between. This CDR3 reads CASSSNRAHEQYF. CDR3 DNA sequence: TGTGCCAGCAGTTCAAACAGGGCCCACGAGCAGTACTTC.

This clonotype was seen a few times. The chain is built from TRBV6-1 and TRBJ1-1; D unresolved. The CDR3 extends over 15 amino acids. The germline V gene has CDR1 MNHNS and CDR2 SASEGT. V dropped 1 base and J dropped 4 bases, with 13 bases sitting between them. DNA of the CDR3: TGTGCCAGCAGTGAAGAAACTTTTGGGAGCACTGAAGCTTTCTTT. It translates to CASSEETFGSTEAFF.

The rearrangement uses TRBV27 and TRBJ2-5; D is undetermined. CDR1 is MNHEY and CDR2 is SMNVEV in the germline V gene (reference sequence). Trimming took off 2 bases at V and 2 bases at J, with 12 bases between the two ends. The CDR3 runs to 15 residues. CDR3 residues: CASSLNWSEQETQYF. The CDR3 coding sequence is TGTGCCAGCAGTTTAAATTGGTCAGAGCAAGAGACCCAGTACTTC.

This clonotype has just a few counts. The chain uses TRBV11-2 and TRBJ2-1; D unresolved. This CDR3 is 13 amino acids long. Germline CDR1 SGHAT, CDR2 FQNNGV. The ends were cut back, 1 base at V and 8 bases at J, with 9 bases in the middle. The CDR3 DNA reads as TGTGCCAGCAGCTTAGCCCCCATCCATGAGCAGTTCTTC. This sequence encodes CASSLAPIHEQFF. The full variable domain, in which reference TRBV11-2 and TRBJ2-1 provide the parts outside the CDR3, is EAGVAQSPRYKIIEKRQSVAFWCNPISGHATLYWYQQILGQGPKLLIQFQNNGVVDDSQLPKDRFSAERLKGVDSTLKIQPAKLEDSAVYLCASSLAPIHEQFFGPGTRLTVL.

The genes are TRBV20-1 and TRBJ1-5, with D hard to call. Trimming took 0 bases from V and 1 from J, leaving 7 bases between them. The CDR3 spans 14 residues. Germline V CDR1 and CDR2: DFQATT, SNEGSKA (reference sequence). Written as DNA, the CDR3 is TGCAGTGCTAGAGAGCGTACAAGCAATCAGCCCCAGCATTTT. Translating it yields CSARERTSNQPQHF.

This chain joins TRBV27 and TRBJ2-3; 8 nucleotides align to TRBD2. The germline gives CDR1 MNHEY, CDR2 SMNVEV (reference sequence). The length of the CDR3 is 14 residues. Trimming at V came to 8 bases and at J to 1 base, leaving 5 bases not matched to a gene. DNA for the CDR3: TGTGCCAGCGGGACTAGAGGAGGCACAGATACGCAGTATTTT. Translating gives CASGTRGGTDTQYF.

This clonotype turned up a few times. This sequence joins TRBV10-2 and TRBJ2-7; D is ambiguous. V shed 8 bases and J shed 2 bases, with 13 bases lying between them. The CDR3 extends over 13 amino acids. CDR1 and CDR2 (germline): WSHSY, SAAADI. CDR3 amino acids: CASYTTGTYEQYF. DNA of the CDR3: TGCGCCAGCTATACGACTGGCACCTACGAGCAGTACTTC.

This clonotype was seen only a few times. The gene calls are TRBV27 and TRBJ2-3; D is possibly TRBD2 (7 bases). From germline, CDR1 is MNHEY and CDR2 SMNVEV (reference sequence). The ends were cut back, 6 bases at V and 6 bases at J, with 16 bases in the middle. The CDR3 is 14 residues long. Here the CDR3 DNA reads TGTGCCAGCAGAAGGGGGGGGCAGGGGGATACGCAGTATTTT. This sequence encodes CASRRGGQGDTQYF.

The CDR3 is CASSKGSTSYNEQFF. DNA for the CDR3: TGTGCCAGTAGTAAGGGCAGTACCTCCTACAATGAGCAGTTCTTC. The J gene is TRBJ2-1, the V gene TRBV19; D is ambiguous. The ends were cut back, 4 bases at V and 0 bases at J, with 10 bases in the middle. Germline V gene data show CDR1 as LNHDA and CDR2 as SQIVND (reference sequence). This CDR3 comprises 15 residues. The full variable domain, with the rest looked up from reference TRBV19 and TRBJ2-1, is DGGITQSPKYLFRKEGQNVTLSCEQNLNHDAMYWYRQDPGQGLRLIYYSQIVNDFQKGDIAEGYSVSREKKESFPLTVTSAQKNPTAFYLCASSKGSTSYNEQFFGPGTRLTVL.

The chain is built from TRBV4-1 and TRBJ1-1; D is ambiguous. The CDR3 has 14 amino acids. The V end lost 3 bases, the J end lost 6 bases, and 14 bases lay between the germline ends. The germline gives CDR1 MGHRA, CDR2 YSYEKL. CDR3 loop: CASSHSDGLSEAFF. The CDR3 nucleotides are TGCGCCAGCAGCCATTCGGACGGCCTTTCTGAAGCTTTCTTT.

The chain joins TRBV28 to TRBJ2-7; 8 bases are shared with TRBD2. V lost 6 bases to trimming and J lost 7 bases; unmatched junction nucleotides: 8. The CDR3 runs 13 residues. CDR1 is MDHEN, CDR2 SYDVKM, per germline. The CDR3 DNA reads as TGTGCCAGCAGCCCGGGGGGGGTCGTAGAGCAGTACGTC. This codes for CASSPGGVVEQYV.

The CDR3 sequence: CASSPLDGGRKTQYF. CDR3 coding DNA: TGTGCCAGCAGCCCCCTTGATGGAGGGAGGAAGACCCAGTACTTC. The chain employs TRBV7-9 and TRBJ2-5; D is possibly TRBD2 (6 bases). The V end lost 5 bases, the J end lost 6 bases, and 19 bases lay between the germline ends. From germline, CDR1 is SEHNR and CDR2 FQNEAQ (reference sequence). This CDR3 region has 15 residues.

This clonotype was detected many times. The chain employs TRBV19 and TRBJ1-2, with 7 positions matching TRBD1. Germline V gene lookup returns CDR1 LNHDA and CDR2 SQIVND (reference sequence). The CDR3 is 16 amino acids. Trimming took 4 bases from V and 3 from J; bases not matched to a gene: 11. CDR3 DNA sequence: TGTGCCAGTAGTACTCCGGGACAGAAACTCCACTATGGCTACACCTTC. Translation gives CASSTPGQKLHYGYTF.

The chain carries TRBV4-1 and TRBJ2-7, with 8 bases that match TRBD2. Germline CDR1 MGHRA, CDR2 YSYEKL. Trimming cost V 2 bases and J 1 base; bases outside gene matches: 7. The CDR3 extends over 16 amino acids. As DNA, the CDR3 is TGCGCCAGCAGCCAACCGGGACTAGACGCTTCCTACGAGCAGTACTTC. Translated: CASSQPGLDASYEQYF.

The chain has TRBV6-2 or TRBV6-3 and TRBJ2-7; D uncertain. The CDR3 extends over 13 amino acids. Germline V gene lookup returns CDR1 MNHEY and CDR2 SVGEGT. V lost 0 bases to trimming and J lost 4 bases, with 7 bases between them. The CDR3 region has the DNA TGTGCCAGCAGTTACTCGTCTCGGTACGAGCAGTACGTC. It is translated as CASSYSSRYEQYV.

This clonotype showed up just a few times. The chain couples TRBV7-9 to TRBJ2-6, with D possibly being TRBD2 (6 bases). Germline CDR1 is SEHNR and CDR2 is FQNEAQ (reference sequence). This CDR3 has 19 residues. The CDR3 DNA follows: TGTGCTTCCAGCGTCCCCGGGGGAGAGACTAGCTCTGGGGCCAACGTCCTGACTTTC. Protein: CASSVPGGETSSGANVLTF.